This T cell receptor beta chain was found in a study of T-cell reconstitution after alpha-beta-depleted transplantation in children. Preparing the TCRbeta library involved the use of unique molecular identifiers. TCRdb itself ran the PCR reads through MiXCR, one entry per CDR3 protein. The sample consists of almost 400,000 distinct CDR3 sequences, around 21% of them appearing once. The CDR3 spans 15 residues. V was clipped by 5 bases and J by 3 bases; unmatched bases: 7. The germline gives CDR1 DFQATT, CDR2 SNEGSKA (reference sequence). The sequence came from a human donor who donated a stem cell graft to a child with acute myeloid leukemia. The specimen was PBMCs from the stem cell graft donor, collected from the stem cell graft. The J gene is TRBJ2-7, the V gene TRBV20-1; 13 nucleotides align to TRBD2. The CDR3 loop is CSARGLAGANYEQYF. The CDR3 DNA follows: TGCAGTGCTCGCGGACTAGCGGGGGCCAACTACGAGCAGTACTTC.